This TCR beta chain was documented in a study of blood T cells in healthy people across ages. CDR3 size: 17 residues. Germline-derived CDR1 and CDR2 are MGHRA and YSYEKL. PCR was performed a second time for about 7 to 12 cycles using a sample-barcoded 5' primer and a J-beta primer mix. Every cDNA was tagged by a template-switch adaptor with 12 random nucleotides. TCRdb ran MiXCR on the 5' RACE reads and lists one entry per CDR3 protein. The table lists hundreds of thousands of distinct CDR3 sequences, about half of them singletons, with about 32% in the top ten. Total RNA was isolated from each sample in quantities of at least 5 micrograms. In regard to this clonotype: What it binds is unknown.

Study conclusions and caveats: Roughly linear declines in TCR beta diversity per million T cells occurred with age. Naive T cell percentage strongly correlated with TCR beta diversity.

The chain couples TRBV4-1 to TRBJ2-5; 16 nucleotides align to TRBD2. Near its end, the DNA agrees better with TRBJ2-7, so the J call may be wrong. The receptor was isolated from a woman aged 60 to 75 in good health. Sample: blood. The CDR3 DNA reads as TGCGCCAGCAGCCGAGGGACTAGCGGGAGGGTTGCCTACGAGCAGTACTTC. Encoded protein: CASSRGTSGRVAYEQYF.